This T cell receptor beta chain was documented in a study of blood T cells in healthy people across ages (dated by TCRdb to about 2015). With respect to the entire study: In model experiments, template switching captured about one uniquely barcoded TCR beta cDNA molecule for every two T cells. Using deep sequencing normalized with unique cDNA molecular identifiers, the study measured how TCR beta repertoire diversity changes with age. The donors were split into four age groups: young (average about 16 years), middle-aged (roughly 39), aged (roughly 68) and long-lived (about 74). Two additional independent replicas of 1 million unique cDNA reads from the same blood draw were analyzed for two donors (one aged 18 to 30 and one aged 80 or older).

Concerning this clonotype itself: The antigen it recognizes is unknown. This CDR3 is missing its conserved last phenylalanine or tryptophan, likely due to a read error.

The CDR3 length equals 16 residues, ends included. Of the read, only the CDR3 DNA is kept; its 48 bases are in frame from base 1. Clipping removes 3 bases from V and 2 bases from J, with 5 as the unmatched junction base count. According to the germline V gene, CDR1 reads SGHRS and CDR2 reads YFSETQ. Libraries came from 5' RACE. The instrument given in TCRdb is Illumina HiSeq 2500. The second PCR ran for roughly 7 to 11 cycles and used a J-beta primer mix along with a sample-barcoded 5' primer. A unique molecular identifier was introduced onto each TCR beta cDNA molecule by a template-switch 5' adaptor carrying 12 random nucleotides. At least 2.5 million CDR3-containing paired-end reads were obtained from each sample. First-strand cDNA was synthesized from all RNA with the Mint cDNA synthesis kit, primed by a TRBC-specific oligonucleotide. After uracil-DNA glycosylase treatment, a first 18-cycle PCR used universal primers M1SS and BC2_uni_R on all cDNA. In the original analysis: Each sample was normalized by randomly selecting 1 million high-quality reads, each carrying a distinct molecular identifier. Reads with shared molecular identifiers were discarded instead of being binned into consensus sequences. MiTCR, with a Q25 quality threshold and the strictest error-elimination algorithm, was used for CDR3 identification, clonotype clustering and error correction. A nonparametric unseen species model with Euler transformation was used to estimate lower-bound total TCR beta diversity. TCRdb trimmed public reads at Q25 via fastp, called clones via MiXCR and kept in-frame beta chains. Here each entry gathers all rows of one CDR3 protein and keeps the most common genes and DNA. These V and J calls rely on TCRdb rather than the paper's analysis. Within this sample are more than 900,000 distinct CDR3 sequences, with 25% to 35% of them counted one time only. Roughly 10% of the sample is held by the ten biggest clonotypes.

What the authors observed across the whole study: Observed TCR beta diversity correlated strongly with the percentage of naive T cells measured by flow cytometry. As age increased, observed TCR beta diversity per million T cells dropped in a roughly linear way, and a significant reduction was already evident by age 40. Conclusive comparison of naive and antigen-experienced compartments was prevented by the profiling of bulk unsorted PBMCs. Estimates of total diversity based on one million sequenced T cells were regarded as lower bounds and as underestimates. Compared with the aged group, the long-lived group had more naive CD4+ T cells, fewer expanded clones and increased TCR diversity, suggesting age selection. Because the CMV infection status of the donors was unknown, age-related changes in expanded clonotypes may potentially have been confounded.

Donors were roughly 40 systemically healthy Caucasian individuals from Russia aged roughly 6 to 90 years. Each donor gave 8 to 10 milliliters of peripheral blood, collected into EDTA-treated Vacutainer tubes. PBMCs were isolated by Ficoll-Paque density-gradient centrifugation, with at least 6 million obtained per sample. Total RNA, at least 6 micrograms per sample, was extracted from PBMCs with Trizol reagent. For every donor, an aliquot of PBMCs went through flow cytometry to measure the percentages of naive CD45RAhigh/CD27high T cells. The data also belong to a second study, concerning T cells of mothers and their children. That second report states: Nine systemically healthy Caucasian individuals served as donors, namely three mothers together with their six children. cDNA synthesis consumed the entire amount of extracted RNA, loaded at approximately 1.6 ug RNA in each 15 ul reaction. Sample barcodes and 2-4 random nucleotides were added via the M1S primer in the second PCR. Over 8.5 million TCR beta CDR3 reads were obtained for each mother, and millions of reads were obtained for each child. Thymic selection shapes the output of TCR recombination in a similar way in related and unrelated pairs, and inherited differences have a minor effect. Related mother-child pairs always showed normalized repertoire overlap that was slightly higher than in unrelated mother-child pairs, though the difference was never significant. No persistent microchimeric T cell clones were detected, at a sensitivity of 90 to 100 clones per million clonotypes. Deep NGS was used in the study to compare the TCR beta repertoires of mothers and children and to look for features that separate related mother-child pairs from unrelated individuals. The mean age was around 40 +/- 4 years for the mothers and around 10 +/- 4 years for the children. Libraries were sequenced on Illumina HiSeq 2000 with 100+100 nt paired-end reads after adapter ligation with NEBNext reagents. Mother and child libraries were prepared a month apart and sequenced in separate runs to prevent cross-contamination. Each donor had between roughly 450,000 and 2,100,000 distinct TCR beta clonotypes identified. Naive TCR beta clonotypes were estimated from low-frequency clonotypes matched to each donor's FACS-determined naive share, without sorting.

The receptor was derived from a woman in her thirties or forties in good health. Sequencing was done on a sample of blood. The rearrangement combines TRBV5-1 with TRBJ2-5, with TRBD1 matching 12 junction bases. The CDR3 has the sequence CASSWGTGGGQETQYV. In nucleotides, the sequence is TGCGCCAGCAGCTGGGGGACAGGGGGCGGACAAGAGACCCAGTACGTC.